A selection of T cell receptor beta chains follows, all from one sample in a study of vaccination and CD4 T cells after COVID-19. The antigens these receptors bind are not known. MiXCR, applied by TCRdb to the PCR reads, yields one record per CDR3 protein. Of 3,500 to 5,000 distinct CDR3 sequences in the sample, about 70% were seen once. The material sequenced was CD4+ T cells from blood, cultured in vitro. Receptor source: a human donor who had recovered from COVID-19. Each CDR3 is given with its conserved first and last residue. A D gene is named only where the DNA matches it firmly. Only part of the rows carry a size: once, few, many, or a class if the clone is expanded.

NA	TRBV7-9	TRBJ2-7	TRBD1	TGTGCCAGCAGCTTACAGGGGGCGCGAGGTAACGAGCAGTACTTC	CASSLQGARGNEQYF
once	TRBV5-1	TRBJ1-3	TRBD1	TGCGCCAGCAGCGGTCAAGGACAGGGGAGAGGAAACACCATATATTTT	CASSGQGQGRGNTIYF
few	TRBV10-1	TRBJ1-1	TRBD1	TGCGCCAGCAGTGGGGACAGGGCCAGGGACACTGAAGCTTTCTTT	CASSGDRARDTEAFF
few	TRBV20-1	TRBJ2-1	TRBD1	TGCAGTGCTAGGGGACAGGTCAATGAGCAGTTCTTC	CSARGQVNEQFF
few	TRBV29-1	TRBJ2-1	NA	TGCAGCGTTGAAGATTGGGGGGGGACAGCAAAGTTCTTC	CSVEDWGGTAKFF
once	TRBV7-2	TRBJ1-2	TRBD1	TGTGCCAGCAGCTTTGACAGACAGGGGTATGGCTACACCTTC	CASSFDRQGYGYTF
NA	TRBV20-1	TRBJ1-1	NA	TGCAGTGCTTCCCAGGCAGGCTGGCCCGAAGCTTTCTTT	CSASQAGWPEAFF
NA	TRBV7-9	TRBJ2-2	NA	TGTGCCAGCAGCTGGTTTCGACAGGACACCGGGGAGCTGTTTTTT	CASSWFRQDTGELFF
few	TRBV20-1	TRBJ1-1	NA	TGCAGTGCCCGAGCCCCAGGGACGGTCACTGAAGCTTTCTTT	CSARAPGTVTEAFF
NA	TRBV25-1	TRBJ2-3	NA	TGTGCCAGCAGTGAATACCAAGATACGCAGTATTTT	CASSEYQDTQYF
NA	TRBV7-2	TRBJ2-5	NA	TGTGCCAGCAGCTTTGACGGTCGGGGTAGGGAGACCCGGTACTTC	CASSFDGRGRETRYF
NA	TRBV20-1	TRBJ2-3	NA	TGCAGTCCGTGGATAACGGACACAGATACGCAGTATTTT	CSPWITDTDTQYF
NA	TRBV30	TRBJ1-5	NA	TGTGCCTGGAGTCAGCAGGGCCTTAAAGTATCCCAGCATTTT	CAWSQQGLKVSQHF
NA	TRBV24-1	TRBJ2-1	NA	TGTGCCACCAGTGCCACCCGGCAGGGCTGGAGCTCCTACAATGAGCAGTTCTTC	CATSATRQGWSSYNEQFF
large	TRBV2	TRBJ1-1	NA	TGTGCCAGCACTAGGGGGGACTACACTGAAGCTTTCTTT	CASTRGDYTEAFF
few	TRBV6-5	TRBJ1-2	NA	TGTGCCAGCAGTTACTCGGGGTATGGCTACACCTTC	CASSYSGYGYTF
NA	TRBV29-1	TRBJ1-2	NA	TGCAGCGTTGTGGACAGAGCCTATGGCTACACCTTC	CSVVDRAYGYTF
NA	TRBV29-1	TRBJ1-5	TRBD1	TGCAGCGTGATACAGGGGGCTAGCAATCAGCCCCAGCATTTT	CSVIQGASNQPQHF
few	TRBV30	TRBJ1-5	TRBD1	TGTGCCTGGAGTACATCGACAGGGACGCAGCCCCAGCATTTT	CAWSTSTGTQPQHF
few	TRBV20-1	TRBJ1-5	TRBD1	TGCAGTGCCAGCCTCGGGACAGATCAGCCCCAGCATTTT	CSASLGTDQPQHF
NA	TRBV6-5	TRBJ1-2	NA	TGTGCCAGCAGTTACTCGGCAGCTAACTATGGCTACACCTTC	CASSYSAANYGYTF
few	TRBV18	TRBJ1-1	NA	TGTGCCAGCTCACCACAGGGGGGCGTAAACACTGAAGCTTTCTTT	CASSPQGGVNTEAFF
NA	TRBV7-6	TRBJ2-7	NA	TGTGCCAGCAGCCCCCAGGGAGGCTACGAGCAGTACTTC	CASSPQGGYEQYF
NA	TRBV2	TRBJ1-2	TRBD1	TGTGCCAGCAGTGAGAGGGGGCCGGATGGCTACACCTTC	CASSERGPDGYTF
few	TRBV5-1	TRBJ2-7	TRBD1	TGCGCCAGCAAGGACAGGGGGGTGTCCTACGAGCAGTACTTC	CASKDRGVSYEQYF
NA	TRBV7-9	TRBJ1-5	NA	TGTGCCAGCAGCTCCGGACGGAATCAGCCCCAGCATTTT	CASSSGRNQPQHF
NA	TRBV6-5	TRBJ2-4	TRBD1	TGTGCCAGCAGTTACTTGACAGGGATGGACATTCAGTACTTC	CASSYLTGMDIQYF
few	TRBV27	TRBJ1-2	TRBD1	TGTGCCAGCAGTCCTGGACAGGGAGGGGGTCACTATGGCTACACCTTC	CASSPGQGGGHYGYTF
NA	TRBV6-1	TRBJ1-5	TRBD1	TGTGCCAGCGGATCCAGGGGGCTTTCTCAGCCCCAGCATTTT	CASGSRGLSQPQHF
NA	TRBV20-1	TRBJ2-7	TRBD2	TGCAGTGCCATCCCCGGGACTAGCGGGTACGAGCAGTACTTC	CSAIPGTSGYEQYF
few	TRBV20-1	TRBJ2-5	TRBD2	TGCAGTGCTAGCGGGGGGGGTTTGGAGACCCAGTACTTC	CSASGGGLETQYF
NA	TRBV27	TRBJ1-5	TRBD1	TGTGCCAGCAGACTACAGGGGGCTAGAGGGAGCAATCAGCCCCAGCATTTT	CASRLQGARGSNQPQHF
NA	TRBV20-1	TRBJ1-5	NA	TGCAGTGCTAGACCAGGGAATCAGCCCCAGCATTTT	CSARPGNQPQHF
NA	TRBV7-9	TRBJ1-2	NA	TGTGCCAGCAGCTTCCTTGGGGACTCGGCCTATGGCTACACCTTC	CASSFLGDSAYGYTF
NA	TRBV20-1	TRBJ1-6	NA	TGCAGTGCTAGAGTGATCGGGGGCCAGTATAATTCACCCCTCCACTTT	CSARVIGGQYNSPLHF
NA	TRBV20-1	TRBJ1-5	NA	TGCAGTGCTAGAGGGGGAACGAGCAATCAGCCCCAGCATTTT	CSARGGTSNQPQHF
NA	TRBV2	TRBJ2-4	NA	TGTGCCAGCAGGCAAGTGGTAGCCAAAAACATTCAGTACTTC	CASRQVVAKNIQYF
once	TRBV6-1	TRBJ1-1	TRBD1	TGTGCCAGCAGCAGTGTCGACAGGGGGCGCGGGGGGACTGAAGCTTTCTTT	CASSSVDRGRGGTEAFF
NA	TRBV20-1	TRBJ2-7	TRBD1	TGCAGTGCCACTCGGACAGGGGGCTACGAGCAGTACTTC	CSATRTGGYEQYF
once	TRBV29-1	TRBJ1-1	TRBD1	TGCAGCGCCCCCGGGACAGGGGACACTGAAGCTTTCTTT	CSAPGTGDTEAFF
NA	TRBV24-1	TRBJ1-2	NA	TGTGCCACCAGTGGCTCTTCGTATGGCTACACCTTC	CATSGSSYGYTF
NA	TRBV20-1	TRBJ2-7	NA	TGCAGTGCTAGGAACGGGCACGAGCAGTACTTC	CSARNGHEQYF
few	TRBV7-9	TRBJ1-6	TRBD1	TGTGCCAGCAGCTTGGGACAGGGCGGTTCACCCCTCCACTTT	CASSLGQGGSPLHF
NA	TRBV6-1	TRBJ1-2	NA	TGTGCCAGCAGGCTTCCTCAGGGTCCCTATGGCTACACCTTC	CASRLPQGPYGYTF
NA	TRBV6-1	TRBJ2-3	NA	TGTGCCAGCAGTGAAGGGGGGCCCACAGATACGCAGTATTTT	CASSEGGPTDTQYF
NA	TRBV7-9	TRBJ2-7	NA	TGTGCCAGCAGCCCCTCCTTTCGGGCAGGGATAGACGAGCAGTACTTC	CASSPSFRAGIDEQYF
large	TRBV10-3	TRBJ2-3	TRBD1	TGTGCCATCAGTCAGACAGGGATTGGGACAGATACGCAGTATTTT	CAISQTGIGTDTQYF
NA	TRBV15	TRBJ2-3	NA	TGTGCCACCGCGCAAGGACAGACAGATACGCAGTATTTT	CATAQGQTDTQYF